The next 29 T cell receptor beta chains were all read from a single sample in a study of cytomegalovirus exposure and HLA in healthy donors. TCRdb's copy holds only in-frame clones and misses some; the assay was immunoSEQ multiplex PCR. The repertoire holds about 120,000 clones, with more than 85% as singletons. Sequencing input: PBMCs. The receptors derive from a man aged 18 to 29 in good health and CMV-seropositive.

CDR3 nucleotide sequence: TGTGCCAGCAGCCTCCGGGACACTTTTAACACTGAAGCTTTCTTT. This codes for CASSLRDTFNTEAFF. The chain has TRBV7-8 and TRBJ1-1, with D tentatively TRBD1 (6 bases). This CDR3 is built from 15 residues. The ends were cut back, 5 bases at V and 2 bases at J, with 15 bases in the middle. The germline V gene encodes CDR1 SGHVS and CDR2 FQNEAQ.

The chain recombines TRBV11-2 with TRBJ1-4, with 7 nucleotides matching TRBD1. This CDR3 region has 15 residues. Germline CDR1 and CDR2: SGHAT and FQNNGV. Losses at the gene ends were 5 bases for V and 1 base for J; bases not matched to a gene: 4. CDR3: CASSLDRETNEKLFF. The CDR3 DNA reads TGTGCCAGCAGCCTTGACAGGGAAACTAATGAAAAACTGTTTTTT.

The CDR3 spells CASSHPVPGGANNEQFF. The CDR3 DNA sequence: TGCGCCAGCAGCCATCCCGTCCCAGGAGGGGCTAACAATGAGCAGTTCTTC. The chain couples TRBV4-1 to TRBJ2-1, with D possibly TRBD2 on 6 matching bases. Germline values: CDR1 MGHRA, CDR2 YSYEKL. Trimming removed 3 bases from V and 5 bases from J, with 20 bases in between. This CDR3 comprises 17 residues.

The rearrangement links TRBV5-1 to TRBJ2-7; D is perhaps TRBD1 (6 bases). CDR1 and CDR2 from the germline V gene are SGHRS and YFSETQ. With 4 bases removed from V and 9 bases from J, the gap between germline ends came to 17 bases. The CDR3 covers 13 residues. CDR3 in amino acids: CASSVTGPEGQYF. In nucleotides, the CDR3 is TGCGCCAGCAGCGTGACAGGCCCAGAGGGGCAGTACTTC.

The V call is TRBV6-6, the J call TRBJ1-3; 8 bases are shared with TRBD1. The CDR3 is 15 amino acids. The V gene end was trimmed by 8 bases and the J gene end by 4 bases; junction bases not matched to a gene: 10. CDR1 is MNHNY and CDR2 is SVGAGI in the germline V gene (reference sequence). The CDR3 here is CASALQGAAGNTIYF. CDR3 sequence (DNA): TGTGCCAGCGCCCTCCAGGGGGCGGCGGGAAACACCATATATTTT.

The sample holds a few counts of this clone. The rearrangement uses TRBV6-4 and TRBJ1-6; D is perhaps TRBD1 (6 bases). There are 16 residues in the CDR3. CDR1 is MRHNA and CDR2 is SNTAGT in the germline V gene. Trimming removed 0 bases from V and 6 bases from J, with 12 bases in between. The chain's CDR3 is CASSDSFNRANSPLHF. CDR3 sequence (DNA): TGTGCCAGCAGTGACTCGTTCAACAGGGCTAATTCACCCCTCCACTTT.

This chain links TRBV19 with TRBJ1-2, with a possible D match to TRBD1 (6 bases). CDR1 is LNHDA, CDR2 SQIVND, per germline (reference sequence). The CDR3 length is 15 residues. V shed 9 bases and J shed 9 bases, with 26 bases lying between them. CDR3 coding DNA: TGTGCCAGCATATTGAGCCGGACAGAGCCTTGGAGCTACACCTTC. This sequence encodes CASILSRTEPWSYTF. Filled out from reference TRBV19 and TRBJ1-2, the complete variable domain reads DGGITQSPKYLFRKEGQNVTLSCEQNLNHDAMYWYRQDPGQGLRLIYYSQIVNDFQKGDIAEGYSVSREKKESFPLTVTSAQKNPTAFYLCASILSRTEPWSYTFGSGTRLTVV.

This clone was picked up a small number of times. This rearrangement joins TRBV2 to TRBJ2-3; D gene ambiguous. Germline values: CDR1 SNHLY, CDR2 FYNNEI. The CDR3 sequence is 13 residues long. V lost 5 bases and J 2 bases, leaving 8 bases between the germline ends. The CDR3 DNA follows: TGTGCCAGCAGTCCTGACTCCACAGATACGCAGTATTTT. The encoded protein is CASSPDSTDTQYF.

Only one count was recorded for this clone. The genes are TRBV2 and TRBJ2-5; D is unresolved. CDR1 is SNHLY and CDR2 is FYNNEI in the germline V gene. This CDR3 has 13 residues. V shed 8 bases and J shed 3 bases, with 13 bases lying between them. The CDR3 sequence: CASAYRQKETQYF. The CDR3 coding sequence is TGTGCCAGCGCCTACCGCCAAAAAGAGACCCAGTACTTC.

The genes are TRBV6-1 and TRBJ2-2, with TRBD1 identical over 9 bases. Germline CDR1 reads MNHNS; CDR2 reads SASEGT. CDR3 length: 15 residues. The V gene end was trimmed by 6 bases and the J gene end by 3 bases; junction bases not matched to a gene: 5. The CDR3 loop is CASSVWTGDTGELFF. As DNA, the CDR3 is TGTGCCAGCAGCGTCTGGACAGGGGACACCGGGGAGCTGTTTTTT.

The chain has TRBV19 and TRBJ1-2, with D uncertain. Trimming removed 1 base at V and 0 bases at J, with 9 bases between. Germline CDR1 is LNHDA and CDR2 is SQIVND (reference sequence). The CDR3 has 15 amino acids. In DNA, the CDR3 is TGTGCCAGTAGTATAGGTAGCAGAGCTAACTATGGCTACACCTTC. Protein sequence: CASSIGSRANYGYTF.

V is TRBV6-1 and J is TRBJ2-7; 8 positions match TRBD1. The CDR3 runs to 14 residues. The germline CDR1 and CDR2 sequences are MNHNS and SASEGT. Trimming cost V 6 bases and J 2 bases; bases outside gene matches: 6. The CDR3 sequence: CASRRTGSPYEQYF. In DNA form, the CDR3 reads TGTGCCAGCAGGAGGACAGGGAGTCCCTACGAGCAGTACTTC.

This chain joins TRBV19 and TRBJ1-1; TRBD1 agrees at 7 bases. The CDR3 contains 13 residues. CDR1 is LNHDA and CDR2 is SQIVND in the germline V gene (reference sequence). V shed 5 bases, J shed 4 bases, and the junction held 4 bases outside the gene matches. This chain's CDR3 is CASSEGAGTEAFF. The CDR3 DNA sequence: TGTGCCAGTAGTGAGGGGGCGGGCACTGAAGCTTTCTTT.

The J gene is TRBJ2-5, the V gene TRBV13; 8 bases align to TRBD2. V shed 5 bases and J 1 base; nucleotides not matched to a gene: 9. The CDR3 has 16 amino acids. Germline V gene data show CDR1 as PRHDT and CDR2 as FYEKMQ (reference sequence). The CDR3 DNA is TGTGCCAGCAGCCCCGGGCCGGGGGGGGTCCAAGAGACCCAGTACTTC. This sequence encodes CASSPGPGGVQETQYF.

The genes are TRBV2 and TRBJ2-3; 10 bases fit TRBD2. Germline V gives CDR1 SNHLY, CDR2 FYNNEI. J was trimmed by 5 bases and V by 6 bases; bases with no gene match: 11. This CDR3 contains 16 residues. The CDR3 nucleotides read TGTGCCAGCAGCCCGGAGGGAGCGGGGGGGCTAGATACGCAGTATTTT. Translated, it gives CASSPEGAGGLDTQYF.

Worth noting for this clone: Compared with germline, one end of the junction differs, possibly owing to a read error. This chain joins TRBV5-1 and TRBJ1-3; TRBD1 matches 8 bases. CDR1 is SGHRS and CDR2 is YFSETQ in the germline V gene. This CDR3 has 15 residues. The CDR3 region is CASRLGQAAGNTIYF. CDR3 bases: TGCGCCAGCAGGTTGGGACAGGCAGCTGGAAACACCATATATTTT. Looking up the rest from reference TRBV5-1 and TRBJ1-3 gives the full variable domain: KAGVTQTPRYLIKTRGQQVTLSCSPISGHRSVSWYQQTPGQGLQFLFEYFSETQRNKGNFPGRFSGRQFSNSRSEMNVSTLELGDSALYLCASRLGQAAGNTIYFGEGSWLTVV.

The J gene is TRBJ2-1, the V gene TRBV5-1; 8 nucleotides line up with TRBD2. Germline lookup yields CDR1 SGHRS and CDR2 YFSETQ. Trimming took 2 bases from V and 5 from J; bases not matched to a gene: 9. The CDR3 loop spans 16 amino acids. CDR3 DNA sequence: TGCGCCAGCAGCTTTATGGGTGCGGGGGGAAACAATGAGCAGTTCTTC. It codes for CASSFMGAGGNNEQFF.

The chain employs TRBV6-1 and TRBJ2-5, with 9 bases identical to TRBD1. This CDR3 is built from 14 residues. The V segment lost 7 bases and the J segment 2 bases; nucleotides outside the gene matches: 5. CDR1 is MNHNS and CDR2 is SASEGT in the germline V gene. The CDR3 DNA reads TGTGCCAGCAATAAGGACAGGGGACAAGAGACCCAGTACTTC. It encodes CASNKDRGQETQYF.

The chain combines TRBV19 with TRBJ1-2, with 8 positions matching TRBD1. Trimming removed 3 bases from V and 5 bases from J; junction bases left unmatched: 17. This CDR3 comprises 18 residues. Per the germline V gene, CDR1 is LNHDA and CDR2 is SQIVND (reference sequence). The CDR3 bases are TGTGCCAGTAGTATCCTCCAGCAGGGGGCTATGGTTCGGTATGGCTACACCTTC. Its translation: CASSILQQGAMVRYGYTF. Filled out from reference TRBV19 and TRBJ1-2, the complete variable domain reads DGGITQSPKYLFRKEGQNVTLSCEQNLNHDAMYWYRQDPGQGLRLIYYSQIVNDFQKGDIAEGYSVSREKKESFPLTVTSAQKNPTAFYLCASSILQQGAMVRYGYTFGSGTRLTVV.

This clone was found a few times. This chain joins TRBV2 and TRBJ1-6; perhaps TRBD1 as D (5 bases). This CDR3 contains 13 residues. Trimming stripped 8 bases from V and 14 bases from J, with 19 bases between. Germline CDR1 reads SNHLY; CDR2 reads FYNNEI. The CDR3 nucleotides are TGTGCCAGCGAAGGGCAGGGTGTTTGGACCCTCCACTTT. Its protein is CASEGQGVWTLHF. The entire variable domain, with the rest obtained from reference TRBV2 and TRBJ1-6, is as follows: EPEVTQTPSHQVTQMGQEVILRCVPISNHLYFYWYRQILGQKVEFLVSFYNNEISEKSEIFDDQFSVERPDGSNFTLKIRSTKLEDSAMYFCASEGQGVWTLHFGNGTRLTVT.

V gene TRBV25-1 combines with J gene TRBJ2-1; 13 nucleotides agree with TRBD2. The J segment lost 9 bases and the V segment lost 6 bases, leaving 5 bases of the junction unmatched. CDR1 and CDR2 (germline): MGHDK, SYGVNS. The CDR3 sequence is 14 residues long. Here the CDR3 reads CASSLLAGGGEQFF. The CDR3 DNA reads TGTGCCAGCAGCCTACTAGCGGGGGGGGGTGAGCAGTTCTTC.

The chain carries TRBV28 and TRBJ1-5; 7 nucleotides align to TRBD1. The CDR3 spans 16 residues. The junction had 8 bases not matched to a gene; V was cut back by 3 bases and J by 3 bases. Germline V gives CDR1 MDHEN, CDR2 SYDVKM. CDR3: CASSFLWTGDNQPQHF. The CDR3 DNA follows: TGTGCCAGCAGTTTTCTATGGACAGGAGACAATCAGCCCCAGCATTTT. Filled out from reference TRBV28 and TRBJ1-5, the complete variable domain reads DVKVTQSSRYLVKRTGEKVFLECVQDMDHENMFWYRQDPGLGLRLIYFSYDVKMKEKGDIPEGYSVSREKKERFSLILESASTNQTSMYLCASSFLWTGDNQPQHFGDGTRLSIL.

This chain joins TRBV28 and TRBJ2-4; D possibly corresponds to TRBD1 (6 bases). This CDR3 comprises 15 residues. Germline V gives CDR1 MDHEN, CDR2 SYDVKM. Trimming removed 5 bases at V and 4 bases at J, with 15 bases between. Here the CDR3 reads CASSITGLGKNIQYF. In DNA, the CDR3 is TGTGCCAGCAGTATTACAGGGTTGGGGAAAAACATTCAGTACTTC.

The chain recombines TRBV5-6 with TRBJ2-5, with TRBD2 matching 8 bases. The CDR3 totals 15 residues. Germline V gives CDR1 SGHDT, CDR2 YYEEEE. J lost 2 bases, V lost 6 bases, and 9 bases had no gene match. In nucleotides, the CDR3 is TGTGCCAGCACCTTTCTCGGGGGGGGACAAGAGACCCAGTACTTC. This encodes CASTFLGGGQETQYF.

The V call is TRBV13, the J call TRBJ1-4, with 7 bases fitting TRBD1. CDR1 and CDR2 (germline): PRHDT, FYEKMQ (reference sequence). With V trimmed by 4 bases and J by 15 bases, 14 bases remained unmatched. There are 14 residues in the CDR3. CDR3 residues: CASSSTGNSEAVFF. DNA for the CDR3: TGTGCCAGCAGCTCGACAGGGAACTCCGAGGCGGTGTTTTTT.

The rearrangement joins TRBV10-3 to TRBJ1-3; D possibly corresponds to TRBD1 (6 bases). Germline V gene lookup returns CDR1 ENHRY and CDR2 SYGVKD. This CDR3 is 18 amino acids long. V was pared by 2 bases and J by 2 bases, with 19 bases between. CDR3 loop: CAISERPPTGSAGNTIYF. CDR3 in DNA: TGTGCCATCAGTGAGAGGCCCCCCACAGGGTCCGCTGGAAACACCATATATTTT.

The table lists this clone with a few counts. The V and J genes are TRBV13 and TRBJ1-5; D not resolved. The germline V gene has CDR1 PRHDT and CDR2 FYEKMQ (reference sequence). This CDR3 is 11 amino acids long. Trimming left V 5 bases short and J 9 bases short, with 8 bases between. The CDR3 sequence: CASSDYMPQHF. The DNA of the CDR3 is TGTGCCAGCAGCGACTACATGCCCCAGCATTTT.

The V gene is TRBV7-2, the J gene TRBJ2-2; no definite D call. The CDR3 runs to 14 residues. V was clipped by 3 bases and J by 4 bases, with 9 bases between them. Germline CDR1 reads SGHTA; CDR2 reads FQGNSA. The CDR3 DNA sequence: TGTGCCAGCAGCTTCCAGACTCTCACCGGGGAGCTGTTTTTT. Translated, it gives CASSFQTLTGELFF.

The chain is built from TRBV11-2 and TRBJ1-1; 10 positions agree with TRBD1. Germline CDR1 and CDR2: SGHAT and FQNNGV. V dropped 3 bases and J dropped 3; count of bases not matched to a gene: 10. The CDR3 contains 17 residues. The CDR3, as DNA: TGTGCCAGCAGCTTGTGGGGGCGCGGACAGGGGGACACTGAAGCTTTCTTT. Translating gives CASSLWGRGQGDTEAFF.